The T cell receptor (beta chain) described here comes from a study of tumor-infiltrating lymphocytes in primary liver carcinoma (dated by TCRdb to 2016 to 2017). Regarding the complete study: Between late 2015 and early 2016, a handful of patients in China with histopathologically diagnosed primary liver carcinoma had surgical resection. Hepatocellular carcinoma (four) or combined HCC and intrahepatic cholangiocarcinoma (one) was present in the five patients, who were three men and two women aged 30 to 69 years. TCRbeta repertoire sequencing, expression microarrays and whole-exome sequencing were combined in the study across five regions of each liver tumor, with adjacent normal tissue and blood also included. Roughly 3.65 to 7.13 million productive TCRbeta reads were obtained per sample, and no significant difference in read depth was found between tissue types. The five patients had tumors of stage T1-T3 N0M0, with maximum diameters ranging from 4.2 to 10 cm. Technical replicate repertoires showed high reproducibility, with mean shared-clone rates near 0.89 and correlation coefficients above 0.98. TCRbeta repertoire sequencing covered 35 or so specimens from 5 patients: about 25 tumor regions, 5 adjacent noncancerous liver tissues and 5 peripheral blood samples.

CDR1 and CDR2, looked up from the germline V gene, are LGHNA and YNFKEQ. Spanning cysteine to phenylalanine, the CDR3 consists of 15 amino acids. Only the CDR3 portion is preserved as DNA: 45 bases, with reading frame beginning at the first base. A distance of 17 bases separates the germline ends of V and J, which lose 3 bases and 6 bases respectively. Starting from about 500 ng total RNA, TCRbeta-specific cDNA was produced by reverse transcription with a constant-region primer and ProtoScript II reverse transcriptase. The TCRbeta libraries were prepared through three rounds of nested multiplex PCR following a slightly modified ARM-PCR procedure. Each of the first two PCR rounds ran for about 10 cycles using multiplex TRBV1-TRBV30 forward primers together with a Cbeta reverse primer. A final 25-cycle PCR with Deep VentR polymerase added sample barcodes and Illumina adapters. Before sequencing, amplicons of 200-500 bp were gel-purified using a QIAquick gel extraction kit. The TCRbeta amplicons were sequenced with 250-bp paired-end reads on an Illumina HiSeq 2500. The study's own analysis went as follows. Quality trimming of reads was performed with Trimmomatic v0.33, and paired reads were merged with FLASH v1.2.11 so that full CDR3 sequences could be recovered. MiGEC v1.2.1b assigned V, D and J germline segments to the rearranged TCRbeta sequences. Clonotype statistics and Shannon-Wiener diversity indices were computed with VDJtools v1.0.0. Except for diversity analysis, only each sample's 250 most abundant clonotypes were used in subsequent analyses to reduce sampling bias. TCRdb reprocessed the public reads (quality trimming at Q25 with fastp, clone calling with MiXCR) and kept in-frame beta chains. Every distinct CDR3 protein forms one entry, paired with its most common genes and DNA. TCRdb assigned the V and J calls; the authors' analysis was not used. The sample yields 200,000 or so distinct CDR3 sequences; less than 70% were counted once. The top ten clonotypes cover about 7.1% of the sample.

Remarks on this clonotype: The specificity of this receptor is unknown. The input lacks base qualities; no much larger clone sits a single base away.

Study-wide conclusions, independent of this receptor: Because the samples were bulk and unsorted, CD4+ and CD8+ T cell repertoires could not be compared. Repertoire overlap was higher between tumor regions (mean roughly 36%) than tumor-adjacent (approximately 17%) or tumor-blood (14%) pairs, consistent with antigen-driven expansion. The top 250 clones made up a significantly larger repertoire fraction in tumors than in blood (p = 0.039). Because sequencing covered only the TCR beta chain and unpaired alpha chains were not captured, true repertoire diversity is likely underestimated. The study included only 4 to 6 patients, and the authors note findings should be validated in a larger study.

RNA from unsorted whole blood was extracted with TRIzol reagent, and germline DNA was obtained with the DNeasy Blood & Tissue kit. Patients had chronic HBV infection and were treatment-naive at sampling. Around 4 milliliters of peripheral blood were collected into K2EDTA tubes before surgery. This receptor was taken from a woman aged 60 to 75 with primary liver carcinoma and hepatitis B virus infection. The chain joins TRBV4-2 to TRBJ1-1, with a tentative D gene TRBD1 over 6 matching bases. Sequencing was performed on peripheral blood. The nucleotide sequence reads as follows: TGTGCCAGCAGCCAGGGGGGGCAGGGTCACCCTGAAGCTTTCTTT. It translates as CASSQGGQGHPEAFF.